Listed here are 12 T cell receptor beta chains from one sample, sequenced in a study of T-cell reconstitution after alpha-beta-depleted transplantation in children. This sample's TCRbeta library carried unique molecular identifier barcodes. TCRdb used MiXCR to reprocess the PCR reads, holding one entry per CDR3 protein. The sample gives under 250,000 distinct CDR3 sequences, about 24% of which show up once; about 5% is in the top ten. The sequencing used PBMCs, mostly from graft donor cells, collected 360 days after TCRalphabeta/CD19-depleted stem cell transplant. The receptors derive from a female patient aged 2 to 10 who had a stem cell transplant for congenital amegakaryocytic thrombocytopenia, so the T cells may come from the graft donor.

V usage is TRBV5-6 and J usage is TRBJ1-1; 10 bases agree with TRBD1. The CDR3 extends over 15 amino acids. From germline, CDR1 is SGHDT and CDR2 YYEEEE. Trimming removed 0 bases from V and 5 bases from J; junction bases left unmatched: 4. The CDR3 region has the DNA TGTGCCAGCAGCTTGGGTGACAGGGGGCGGACTGAAGCTTTCTTT. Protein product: CASSLGDRGRTEAFF.

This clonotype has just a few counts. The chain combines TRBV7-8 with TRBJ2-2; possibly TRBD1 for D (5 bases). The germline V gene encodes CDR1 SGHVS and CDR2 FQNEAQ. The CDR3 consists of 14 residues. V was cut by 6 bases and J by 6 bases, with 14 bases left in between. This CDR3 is CASSIGAAAGELFF. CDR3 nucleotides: TGTGCCAGCAGTATTGGGGCGGCGGCCGGGGAGCTGTTTTTT.

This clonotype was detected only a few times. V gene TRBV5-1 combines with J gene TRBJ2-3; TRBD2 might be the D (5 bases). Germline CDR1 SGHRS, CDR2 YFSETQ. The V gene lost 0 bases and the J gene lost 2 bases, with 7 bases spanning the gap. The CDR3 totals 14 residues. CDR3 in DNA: TGCGCCAGCAGCTTGGAGGGAGTCACAGATACGCAGTATTTT. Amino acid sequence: CASSLEGVTDTQYF.

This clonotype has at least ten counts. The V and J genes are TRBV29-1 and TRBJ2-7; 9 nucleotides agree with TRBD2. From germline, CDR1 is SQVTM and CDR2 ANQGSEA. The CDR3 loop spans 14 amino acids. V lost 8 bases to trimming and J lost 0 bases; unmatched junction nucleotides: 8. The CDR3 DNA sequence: TGCAGCACCCCTAGCGGGGTAAGCTCCTACGAGCAGTACTTC. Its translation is CSTPSGVSSYEQYF.

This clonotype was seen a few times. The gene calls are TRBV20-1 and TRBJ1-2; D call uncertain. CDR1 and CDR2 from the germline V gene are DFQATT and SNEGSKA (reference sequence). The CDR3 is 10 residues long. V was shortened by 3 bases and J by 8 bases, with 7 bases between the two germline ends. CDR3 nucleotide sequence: TGCAGTGCTAGTCCTAGGGGCTACACCTTC. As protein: CSASPRGYTF.

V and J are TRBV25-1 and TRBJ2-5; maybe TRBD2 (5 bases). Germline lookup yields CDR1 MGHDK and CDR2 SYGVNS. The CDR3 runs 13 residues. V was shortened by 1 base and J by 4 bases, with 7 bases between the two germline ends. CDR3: CASSESGRETQYF. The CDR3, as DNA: TGTGCCAGCAGTGAATCGGGAAGAGAGACCCAGTACTTC.

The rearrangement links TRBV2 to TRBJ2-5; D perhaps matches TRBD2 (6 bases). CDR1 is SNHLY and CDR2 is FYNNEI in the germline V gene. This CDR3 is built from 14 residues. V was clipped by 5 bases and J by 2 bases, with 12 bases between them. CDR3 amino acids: CASSRRGGQETQYF. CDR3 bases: TGTGCCAGCAGTAGACGTGGGGGGCAAGAGACCCAGTACTTC.

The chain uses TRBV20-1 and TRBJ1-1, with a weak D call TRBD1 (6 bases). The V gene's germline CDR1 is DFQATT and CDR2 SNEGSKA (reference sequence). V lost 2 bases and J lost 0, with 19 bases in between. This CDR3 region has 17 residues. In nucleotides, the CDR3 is TGCAGTGCTAGAAGGGGGGAAGCTGGGCACCTGAACACTGAAGCTTTCTTT. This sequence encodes CSARRGEAGHLNTEAFF.

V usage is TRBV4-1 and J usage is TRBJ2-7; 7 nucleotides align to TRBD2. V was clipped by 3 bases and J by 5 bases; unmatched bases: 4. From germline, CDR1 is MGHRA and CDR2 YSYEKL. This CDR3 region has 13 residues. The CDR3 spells CASSQGGGDEQYF. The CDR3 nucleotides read TGCGCCAGCAGCCAGGGGGGAGGGGACGAGCAGTACTTC.

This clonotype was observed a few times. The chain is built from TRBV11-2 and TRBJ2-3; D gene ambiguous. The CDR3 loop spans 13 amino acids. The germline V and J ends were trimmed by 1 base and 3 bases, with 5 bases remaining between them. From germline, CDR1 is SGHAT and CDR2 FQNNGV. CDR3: CASSLVETDTQYF. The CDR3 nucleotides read TGTGCCAGCAGCTTAGTGGAAACAGATACGCAGTATTTT.

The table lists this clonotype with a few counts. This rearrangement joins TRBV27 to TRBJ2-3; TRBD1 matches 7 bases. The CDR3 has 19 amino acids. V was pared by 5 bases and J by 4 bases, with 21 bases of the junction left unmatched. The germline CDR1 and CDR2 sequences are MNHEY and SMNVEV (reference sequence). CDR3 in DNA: TGTGCCAGCAGTACGATCCCCCGGACAGGTTGGATGCTTCCAGATACGCAGTATTTT. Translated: CASSTIPRTGWMLPDTQYF.

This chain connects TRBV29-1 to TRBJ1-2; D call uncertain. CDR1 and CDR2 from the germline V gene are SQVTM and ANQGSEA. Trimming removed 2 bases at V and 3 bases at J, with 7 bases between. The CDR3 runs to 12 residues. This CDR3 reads CSVEMGYYGYTF. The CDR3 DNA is TGCAGCGTTGAAATGGGGTACTATGGCTACACCTTC.